This is a list of T cell receptor beta chains from one sample in a study of T cell changes during pregnancy in multiple sclerosis. Libraries were prepared by immunoSEQ multiplex PCR; TCRdb keeps only in-frame clonotypes and omits some of them. The table lists some 21,000 clones, 85% to 95% of them singletons. Sequencing used CD4+ T cells from peripheral blood mononuclear cells, obtained in the third trimester of pregnancy. The source is a female donor with multiple sclerosis, enrolled in a pregnancy study. Each CDR3 is given with its conserved first and last residue. D genes are given only for firm matches. A row's size may be missing; if present it is once, few, many or a size class.

TRBJ2-2,TRBV4-1,.,21,.,CASSQSPFGRGADANTGELFF,TGCGCCAGCAGCCAATCCCCCTTTGGCCGGGGGGCGGACGCGAACACCGGGGAGCTGTTTTTT
TRBJ2-3,TRBV28,TRBD2,17,.,CASSLWTSGGYTDTQYF,TGTGCCAGCAGTTTATGGACTAGCGGGGGTTACACAGATACGCAGTATTTT
TRBJ2-3,TRBV5-1,.,15,.,CASSLEQGSIDTQYF,TGCGCCAGCAGCTTGGAGCAGGGTAGTATAGATACGCAGTATTTT
TRBJ2-3,TRBV5-6,TRBD1,14,once,CASSPGTVTDTQYF,TGTGCCAGCAGCCCCGGGACAGTCACAGATACGCAGTATTTT
TRBJ2-7,TRBV7-9,.,12,.,CASSQSGVQQYF,TGTGCCAGCAGTCAGTCAGGGGTACAGCAGTACTTC
TRBJ2-1,TRBV5-4,TRBD2,13,once,CASSRSGGYEQFF,TGTGCCAGCAGTCGAAGCGGGGGGTATGAGCAGTTCTTC
TRBJ2-3,TRBV5-1,TRBD2,14,.,CASSFLAGWDTQYF,TGCGCCAGCAGCTTCCTAGCGGGGTGGGATACGCAGTATTTT
TRBJ1-2,TRBV19,TRBD1,14,.,CATSRKGQWIGYTF,TGTGCCACCAGTAGGAAGGGACAGTGGATCGGCTACACCTTC
TRBJ1-4,TRBV15,.,12,.,CATTQLNEKLFF,TGTGCCACCACACAGCTTAATGAAAAACTGTTTTTT
TRBJ1-2,TRBV7-9,.,12,.,CASSPPQGGYTF,TGTGCCAGCAGCCCCCCCCAGGGCGGCTACACCTTC
TRBJ1-6,TRBV4-2,TRBD1,16,.,CASSQDRQGGNSPLHF,TGTGCCAGCAGCCAAGATAGGCAGGGGGGAAATTCACCTCTCCACTTT
TRBJ1-3,TRBV18,.,16,few,CASSPLQGGSGNTIYF,TGTGCCAGCTCACCCCTTCAGGGAGGCTCTGGAAACACCATATATTTT
TRBJ1-2,TRBV10-3,.,12,.,CATQKSEASYTF,TGTGCCACCCAAAAGTCCGAAGCTAGCTACACCTTC
TRBJ1-6,TRBV5-4,TRBD1,18,.,CASSLRTGFSSYNSPLHF,TGTGCCAGCAGCCTCCGGACAGGCTTTAGCTCCTATAATTCACCCCTCCACTTT
TRBJ1-2,TRBV7-3,TRBD1,13,.,CASSLGQGNGYTF,TGTGCCAGCAGCCTGGGACAGGGAAATGGCTACACCTTC
TRBJ2-5,TRBV19,.,13,.,CASSLGTEETQYF,TGTGCCAGTAGTCTTGGGACTGAAGAGACCCAGTACTTC
TRBJ1-2,TRBV30,.,16,once,CAWSVSGQGLYYGYTF,TGTGCCTGGAGTGTATCGGGGCAGGGGCTCTACTATGGCTACACCTTC
TRBJ1-1,TRBV6-1,TRBD1,15,once,CASSLRQGLGTEAFF,TGTGCCAGCAGTCTACGACAGGGCTTGGGCACTGAAGCTTTCTTT
TRBJ2-1,TRBV7-2,.,15,.,CASSFGQSSYNEQFF,TGTGCCAGCAGTTTCGGACAGAGCTCCTACAATGAGCAGTTCTTC